This TCR beta chain was recovered during a study of CD8 T cells in ankylosing spondylitis. A single record per CDR3 protein comes from TCRdb applying MiXCR to the 5' RACE reads. The sample lists about 340,000 distinct CDR3 sequences, roughly 15% seen once, with about 1% in the top ten. This clonotype has only a few counts. Germline V lookup: CDR1 SSHAT, CDR2 FNYEAQ (reference sequence). The V gene lost 0 bases and the J gene lost 5 bases, with 5 bases spanning the gap. The CDR3 extends over 13 amino acids. The sequencing input was blood, either unsorted or a sorted T cell fraction (not recorded which). The rearrangement uses TRBV7-7 and TRBJ2-1; D is ambiguous. The receptor was isolated from a male donor with ankylosing spondylitis or in good health (not recorded which). The CDR3 protein is CASSLATDNEQFF. As DNA, the CDR3 is TGTGCCAGCAGCTTAGCAACAGACAATGAGCAGTTCTTC.